A single sample is the source of the 29 T cell receptor beta chains below, sequenced in a study of shared clonotypes between healthy human individuals. The method was immunoSEQ multiplex PCR; TCRdb's version includes in-frame clones alone and lacks a portion of them. Here the sample spans about 2.4 million clones, over 85% being singletons. Sequencing was carried out using naive CD4+ T cells from PBMCs. Sample subset: CD45RA+ positively selected. Every receptor here comes from a man younger than 30 in good health. Some clones in this sample may be carry-over from other donors' samples.

The chain combines TRBV5-5 with TRBJ2-5; no definite D call. Germline loops: CDR1 SGHKS, CDR2 YYEKEE (reference sequence). The CDR3 spans 14 residues. The V gene lost 0 bases and the J gene lost 5 bases, with 11 bases spanning the gap. DNA of the CDR3: TGTGCCAGCAGCTTGGGGGCCCAAAGGGAGACCCAGTACTTC. Translation gives CASSLGAQRETQYF. Full variable domain (rest looked up from reference TRBV5-5 and TRBJ2-5): DAGVTQSPTHLIKTRGQQVTLRCSPISGHKSVSWYQQVLGQGPQFIFQYYEKEERGRGNFPDRFSARQFPNYSSELNVNALLLGDSALYLCASSLGAQRETQYFGPGTRLLVL.

This chain connects TRBV7-2 to TRBJ1-1; 8 nucleotides match TRBD1. Germline V gene data show CDR1 as SGHTA and CDR2 as FQGNSA. The CDR3 is 14 amino acids. J was trimmed by 1 base and V by 4 bases; bases with no gene match: 2. The CDR3 region has the DNA TGTGCCAGCAGCTCAGACAGGGGGAACACTGAAGCTTTCTTT. Protein: CASSSDRGNTEAFF.

The rearrangement links TRBV28 to TRBJ1-1; maybe TRBD1 (6 bases). Germline loops: CDR1 MDHEN, CDR2 SYDVKM. V was cut by 3 bases and J by 5 bases, with 10 bases left in between. The CDR3 totals 13 residues. The CDR3 loop is CASSFRGRTEAFF. The CDR3 region has the DNA TGTGCCAGCAGTTTTAGGGGGAGGACTGAAGCTTTCTTT.

The rearrangement joins TRBV20-1 to TRBJ2-7; D is possibly TRBD1 or TRBD2 (5 bases each). Per germline, CDR1 DFQATT and CDR2 SNEGSKA (reference sequence). CDR3 length equals 11 residues. The CDR3 protein is CSGKRGYEQYF. In nucleotides, the CDR3 is TGCAGCGGAAAGAGGGGTTACGAGCAGTACTTC.

The rearrangement links TRBV28 to TRBJ2-5; D perhaps matches TRBD2 (5 bases). Per the germline V gene, CDR1 is MDHEN and CDR2 is SYDVKM. The CDR3 contains 17 residues. The ends were cut back, 2 bases at V and 5 bases at J, with 21 bases in the middle. This CDR3 is CASSLPTWGSVRETQYF. DNA for the CDR3: TGTGCCAGCAGTTTACCCACTTGGGGTAGCGTGCGGGAGACCCAGTACTTC.

The J gene is TRBJ2-3, the V gene TRBV19; no reliable D call. This CDR3 is 13 amino acids long. The ends were cut back, 8 bases at V and 5 bases at J, with 14 bases in the middle. The germline V gene encodes CDR1 LNHDA and CDR2 SQIVND (reference sequence). The DNA of the CDR3 is TGTGCCAGTTCCCCCCGAGGAAAAGATACGCAGTATTTT. Translating gives CASSPRGKDTQYF.

The chain recombines TRBV5-1 with TRBJ2-3, with TRBD2 identical over 13 bases. CDR1 SGHRS and CDR2 YFSETQ come from the germline V gene. V lost 4 bases to trimming and J lost 2 bases; unmatched junction nucleotides: 4. This CDR3 region has 16 residues. CDR3 residues: CASSVGTSGVTDTQYF. The DNA for the CDR3 is TGCGCCAGCAGCGTGGGGACTAGCGGGGTCACAGATACGCAGTATTTT.

V and J are TRBV29-1 and TRBJ2-3; the D is unclear. The CDR3 runs to 13 residues. The germline V gene encodes CDR1 SQVTM and CDR2 ANQGSEA. CDR3 residues: CSSMTTSTDTQYF. The CDR3 DNA reads as TGCAGTAGTATGACGACGAGCACAGATACGCAGTATTTT.

This clone was detected only a few times. The DNA of the CDR3 is TGTGCCAGCGGGGGGAATAGCAATCAGCCCCAGCATTTT. It translates to CASGGNSNQPQHF. V and J are TRBV6-6 and TRBJ1-5; possible D gene TRBD1, 5 bases. The length of the CDR3 is 13 residues. The V gene's germline CDR1 is MNHNY and CDR2 SVGAGI (reference sequence). Between the trimmed V and J ends, which lost 8 bases and 0 bases, there was a span of 8 bases.

The chain carries TRBV5-4 and TRBJ2-4; the D is unclear. Germline CDR1 is SGHNT and CDR2 is YYREEE (reference sequence). The V and J ends lost 3 bases and 1 base respectively, with 8 bases between them. The CDR3 extends over 14 amino acids. The CDR3 DNA reads TGTGCCAGCAGCTGGGATGGGGCCAAAAACATTCAGTACTTC. Translating it yields CASSWDGAKNIQYF.

The gene calls are TRBV7-7 and TRBJ2-1; a possible D gene is TRBD1 (5 bases). Germline values: CDR1 SSHAT, CDR2 FNYEAQ (reference sequence). V shed 5 bases and J shed 0 bases, with 11 bases lying between them. The CDR3 is 15 residues long. Here the CDR3 DNA reads TGTGCCAGCAGCCGACAGCTGAGCTCCTACAATGAGCAGTTCTTC. Translating gives CASSRQLSSYNEQFF.

The V call is TRBV7-9, the J call TRBJ1-1; unclear D gene. The germline CDR1 and CDR2 sequences are SEHNR and FQNEAQ (reference sequence). This CDR3 spans 11 amino acids. The V end lost 4 bases, the J end lost 6 bases, and 6 bases lay between the germline ends. In DNA form, the CDR3 reads TGTGCCAGCAGCTCAGTATCTGAAGCTTTCTTT. Amino acids: CASSSVSEAFF.

V and J are TRBV4-3 and TRBJ1-6; D might be TRBD1 (5 bases). The CDR3 has 15 residues. Germline V gives CDR1 LGHNA, CDR2 YSLEER. Trimming took 4 bases from V and 11 from J, leaving 18 bases between them. Here the CDR3 reads CASSLHYRDSPPLHF. In DNA, the CDR3 is TGCGCCAGCAGCCTCCATTACCGGGACTCCCCACCCCTCCACTTT.

V is TRBV5-4 and J is TRBJ2-3; possibly TRBD1 for D (6 bases). This CDR3 is built from 15 residues. Germline V gives CDR1 SGHNT, CDR2 YYREEE (reference sequence). Trimming stripped 0 bases from V and 4 bases from J, with 12 bases between. Here the CDR3 reads CASSLAPQGPDTQYF. The DNA for the CDR3 is TGTGCCAGCAGCTTGGCGCCACAGGGTCCAGATACGCAGTATTTT.

This chain connects TRBV4-3 to TRBJ2-7; 9 positions match TRBD2. V lost 1 base, J lost 3 bases, and 4 bases stayed unmatched. Germline values: CDR1 LGHNA, CDR2 YSLEER. This CDR3 is built from 15 residues. CDR3 amino acids: CASSQAASGDYEQYF. CDR3 nucleotide sequence: TGCGCCAGCAGCCAAGCTGCTAGCGGGGACTACGAGCAGTACTTC.

The chain uses TRBV6-6 and TRBJ1-2, with D unclear. The CDR3 covers 13 residues. With 2 bases removed from V and 10 bases from J, the gap between germline ends came to 14 bases. Germline CDR1 reads MNHNY; CDR2 reads SVGAGI (reference sequence). The CDR3 loop is CASSYAWGAIYTF. DNA of the CDR3: TGTGCCAGCAGTTACGCCTGGGGAGCCATCTACACCTTC.

This clone has a handful of counts. The same CDR3 can be traced to other DNA sequences in this sample. V is TRBV19 and J is TRBJ1-5, with 9 bases that match TRBD1. This CDR3 is built from 15 residues. Trimming at V came to 5 bases and at J to 2 bases, leaving 4 bases not matched to a gene. CDR1 is LNHDA and CDR2 is SQIVND in the germline V gene (reference sequence). The CDR3 here is CASSVDRGGNQPQHF. In nucleotides, the CDR3 is TGTGCCAGTAGTGTGGACAGGGGAGGCAATCAGCCCCAGCATTTT.

The CDR3 spells CASSPRTGRSEQFF. In DNA form, the CDR3 reads TGTGCCAGTAGTCCACGGACAGGGCGAAGCGAGCAGTTCTTC. J is TRBJ2-1 and V is TRBV19; TRBD1 matches at 8 bases. The CDR3 has 14 amino acids. The germline gives CDR1 LNHDA, CDR2 SQIVND (reference sequence). Trimming cost V 5 bases and J 10 bases; bases outside gene matches: 10.

As regards this clone: At the DNA level, this CDR3 is encoded by other sequences in the same sample as well. The V gene is TRBV2, the J gene TRBJ2-1; the match to TRBD2 covers 13 bases. This CDR3 is built from 15 residues. Germline trimming cut 6 bases from V and 4 bases from J; bases unmatched to any gene: 3. Germline V gene lookup returns CDR1 SNHLY and CDR2 FYNNEI. CDR3 amino acids: CASSRTSGRYNEQFF. The CDR3 nucleotides read TGTGCCAGCAGCCGGACTAGCGGGAGATACAATGAGCAGTTCTTC.

The rearrangement links TRBV27 to TRBJ2-7, with D possibly being TRBD1 (5 bases). Germline CDR1 and CDR2: MNHEY and SMNVEV (reference sequence). This CDR3 comprises 13 residues. V was trimmed by 4 bases and J by 13 bases, leaving 20 bases between them. CDR3 residues: CASSYGHGVPAYF. The CDR3 DNA sequence: TGTGCCAGCAGTTACGGACATGGCGTGCCGGCCTACTTC.

The chain employs TRBV19 and TRBJ2-7; perhaps D is TRBD1 or TRBD2 (7 bases each). The CDR3 consists of 13 residues. The V gene lost 4 bases and the J gene lost 4 bases, with 11 bases spanning the gap. CDR1 LNHDA and CDR2 SQIVND come from the germline V gene (reference sequence). For the CDR3, the DNA is TGTGCCAGTAGTAGCCAGGGGGGGTACGAGCAGTACTTC. As protein: CASSSQGGYEQYF.

This chain uses TRBV9 with TRBJ1-5; a possible D gene is TRBD1 (6 bases). The CDR3 length is 14 residues. Germline values: CDR1 SGDLS, CDR2 YYNGEE. Trimming cost V 4 bases and J 3 bases, with 11 bases left between them. The CDR3 is CASSRTAINQPQHF. The DNA for the CDR3 is TGTGCCAGCAGCCGGACAGCTATCAATCAGCCCCAGCATTTT.

The V and J genes are TRBV6-5 and TRBJ2-5, with D perhaps TRBD2 (5 bases). Per germline, CDR1 MNHEY and CDR2 SVGAGI. Trimming cost V 2 bases and J 2 bases, with 15 bases left between them. This CDR3 is 16 amino acids long. CDR3 coding DNA: TGTGCCAGCAGTTACACGGGATTGGTGGGGCAAGAGACCCAGTACTTC. Its translation: CASSYTGLVGQETQYF.

The rearrangement joins TRBV19 to TRBJ2-7; 7 bases match TRBD2. Germline CDR1 is LNHDA and CDR2 is SQIVND (reference sequence). The V gene end was trimmed by 4 bases and the J gene end by 2 bases; junction bases not matched to a gene: 11. The CDR3 runs to 16 residues. CDR3 DNA: TGTGCCAGTAGTACCCCATCAGGGACTAAACCCTACGAGCAGTACTTC. Residues: CASSTPSGTKPYEQYF.

V gene TRBV19 combines with J gene TRBJ1-4; perhaps TRBD1 as D (6 bases). V lost 3 bases and J 7 bases, leaving 12 bases between the germline ends. Germline V gene data show CDR1 as LNHDA and CDR2 as SQIVND (reference sequence). There are 14 residues in the CDR3. CDR3 DNA sequence: TGTGCCAGTAGTATCAGCCAGGGGACTGAAAAACTGTTTTTT. Translated, it gives CASSISQGTEKLFF.

This sequence joins TRBV6-1 and TRBJ2-1; 12 nucleotides match TRBD2. J gave up 7 bases and V 3 bases, and 7 bases lay outside the gene matches. Germline-derived CDR1 and CDR2 are MNHNS and SASEGT. The CDR3 covers 16 residues. The CDR3 is CASSETSGRLMNEQFF. CDR3 sequence (DNA): TGTGCCAGCAGTGAGACTAGCGGGAGACTAATGAATGAGCAGTTCTTC.

This clone was recorded only once. The chain employs TRBV25-1 and TRBJ2-7; 12 nucleotides agree with TRBD1. J gave up 4 bases and V 6 bases, and 7 bases lay outside the gene matches. Germline loops: CDR1 MGHDK, CDR2 SYGVNS. CDR3 length equals 15 residues. CDR3 in amino acids: CASSDRDRGRYEQYF. The CDR3 DNA sequence: TGTGCCAGCAGCGATCGGGACAGGGGGCGGTACGAGCAGTACTTC.

This clone was found once. The V call is TRBV4-3, the J call TRBJ2-2, with TRBD2 matching 7 bases. With 4 bases clipped from V and 2 bases from J, the junction kept 7 bases outside the gene matches. The CDR3 runs to 16 residues. CDR1 and CDR2 (germline): LGHNA, YSLEER. The CDR3 region is CASSPNGGFNTGELFF. CDR3 sequence (DNA): TGCGCCAGCAGCCCGAACGGGGGGTTTAACACCGGGGAGCTGTTTTTT.

This clone was observed a handful of times. V and J are TRBV2 and TRBJ2-2; no firm D call. The CDR3 extends over 13 amino acids. CDR1 is SNHLY and CDR2 is FYNNEI in the germline V gene. The ends were cut back, 4 bases at V and 3 bases at J, with 6 bases in the middle. The CDR3 sequence is CASSVLDTGELFF. CDR3 nucleotide sequence: TGTGCCAGCAGTGTGTTGGACACCGGGGAGCTGTTTTTT.